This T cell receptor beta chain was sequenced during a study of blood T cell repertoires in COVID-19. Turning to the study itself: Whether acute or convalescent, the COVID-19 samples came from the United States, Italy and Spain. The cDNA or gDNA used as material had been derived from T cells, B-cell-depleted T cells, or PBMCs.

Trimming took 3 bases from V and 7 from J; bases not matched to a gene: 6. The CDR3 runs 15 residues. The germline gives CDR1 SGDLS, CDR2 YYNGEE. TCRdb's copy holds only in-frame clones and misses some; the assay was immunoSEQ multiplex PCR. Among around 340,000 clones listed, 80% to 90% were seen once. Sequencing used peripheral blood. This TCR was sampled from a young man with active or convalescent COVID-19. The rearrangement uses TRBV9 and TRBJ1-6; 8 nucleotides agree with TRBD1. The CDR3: CASSAIGQGNSPLHF. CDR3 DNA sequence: TGTGCCAGCAGCGCGATCGGACAGGGAAATTCACCCCTCCACTTT. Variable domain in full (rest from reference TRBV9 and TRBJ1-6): DSGVTQTPKHLITATGQRVTLRCSPRSGDLSVYWYQQSLDQGLQFLIQYYNGEERAKGNILERFSAQQFPDLHSELNLSSLELGDSALYFCASSAIGQGNSPLHFGNGTRLTVT.